The 9 T cell receptor beta chains in this list originate from one sample, sequenced in a study of T cells after posttransplantation cyclophosphamide. The naive gate required viable CD3+CD4+ or CD3+CD8+ cells with CCR7+CD45RA+CD45RO-CD95-CD27+CD28+ phenotype. Using immunoSEQ multiplex PCR, the repertoire was profiled, and TCRdb retains in-frame clones only, with some absent. The table has about 16,000 clones, roughly 94% seen once. The sequencing input was naive CD4+ T cells sorted from blood. The receptors shown here come from a woman aged 45 to 65 in good health and a related stem cell transplant donor.

This rearrangement joins TRBV29-1 to TRBJ2-3; tentative D call: TRBD2 (6 bases). The CDR3 has 15 amino acids. V lost 0 bases and J 3 bases, leaving 13 bases between the germline ends. Germline CDR1 and CDR2: SQVTM and ANQGSEA. The chain's CDR3 is CSVEDSQGGTDTQYF. Written as DNA, the CDR3 is TGCAGCGTTGAAGATTCGCAGGGAGGTACAGATACGCAGTATTTT.

This clone occurred once. The chain recombines TRBV7-3 with TRBJ2-1; TRBD2 might be the D (5 bases). CDR1 and CDR2 from the germline V gene are SGHTA and FQGTGA. With 4 bases removed from V and 0 bases from J, the gap between germline ends came to 10 bases. The CDR3 is 15 residues long. The CDR3 spells CASSSDSSSYNEQFF. CDR3 bases: TGTGCCAGCAGCTCGGACTCGAGCTCCTACAATGAGCAGTTCTTC.

The chain carries TRBV19 and TRBJ1-5, with 11 bases matching TRBD1. There are 16 residues in the CDR3. The J segment lost 5 bases and the V segment lost 6 bases, leaving 9 bases of the junction unmatched. Germline V gives CDR1 LNHDA, CDR2 SQIVND (reference sequence). CDR3 in DNA: TGTGCCAGTAGCATTTCGGGACAGGGGGGGGATCAGCCCCAGCATTTT. Translated, it gives CASSISGQGGDQPQHF.

The chain recombines TRBV30 with TRBJ2-7; the D gene is possibly TRBD2 (6 bases). Trimming shortened V by 2 bases and J by 5 bases, and 16 bases separated the two germline ends. The V gene's germline CDR1 is GTSNPN and CDR2 SVGIG (reference sequence). This CDR3 contains 14 residues. The CDR3 DNA follows: TGTGCCTGGAGTTGGGGGGTGGAGCCCGACGAGCAGTACTTC. Its protein is CAWSWGVEPDEQYF. Variable domain in full (rest from reference TRBV30 and TRBJ2-7): SQTIHQWPATLVQPVGSPLSLECTVEGTSNPNLYWYRQAAGRGLQLLFYSVGIGQISSEVPQNLSASRPQDRQFILSSKKLLLSDSGFYLCAWSWGVEPDEQYFGPGTRLTVT.

Here the CDR3 DNA reads TGTGCCAGCAGCTTAGAGAGAAATTCACCCCTCCACTTT. Residues: CASSLERNSPLHF. This sequence joins TRBV11-3 and TRBJ1-6, with D unclear. Trimming pared 0 bases from V and 7 bases from J, leaving 4 bases between. The length of the CDR3 is 13 residues. Germline CDR1 and CDR2: SGHNT and YENEEA.

This chain links TRBV11-3 with TRBJ2-7; 12 nucleotides agree with TRBD2. CDR1 and CDR2 (germline): SGHNT, YENEEA. This CDR3 region has 15 residues. Germline trimming cut 5 bases from V and 5 bases from J; bases unmatched to any gene: 7. The CDR3 is CASSLLAGGPNEQYF. As DNA, the CDR3 is TGTGCCAGCAGCCTACTAGCGGGAGGTCCCAACGAGCAGTACTTC.

The chain employs TRBV27 and TRBJ1-5; D not resolved. The germline CDR1 and CDR2 sequences are MNHEY and SMNVEV (reference sequence). Trimming took 6 bases from V and 9 from J, leaving 6 bases between them. This CDR3 spans 10 amino acids. The CDR3 bases are TGTGCCAGCAGGGTGAGGCCCCAGCATTTT. This translates into CASRVRPQHF.

V usage is TRBV19 and J usage is TRBJ2-5; weak D call: TRBD1 (7 bases). Germline CDR1 LNHDA, CDR2 SQIVND (reference sequence). The CDR3 has 14 amino acids. Trimming took off 6 bases at V and 7 bases at J, with 18 bases between the two ends. The CDR3 nucleotides are TGTGCCAGTAGCCCAGGGGGGACCGCGGGGACCCAGTACTTC. Amino acid sequence: CASSPGGTAGTQYF. Variable domain in full (rest from reference TRBV19 and TRBJ2-5): DGGITQSPKYLFRKEGQNVTLSCEQNLNHDAMYWYRQDPGQGLRLIYYSQIVNDFQKGDIAEGYSVSREKKESFPLTVTSAQKNPTAFYLCASSPGGTAGTQYFGPGTRLLVL.

This sequence joins TRBV9 and TRBJ1-3; 9 bases map to TRBD1. Germline V CDR1 and CDR2: SGDLS, YYNGEE. Trimming removed 3 bases from V and 0 bases from J; junction bases left unmatched: 10. This CDR3 spans 18 amino acids. The CDR3 reads CASSAETGTGFSGNTIYF. The DNA of the CDR3 is TGTGCCAGCAGCGCGGAAACCGGGACAGGGTTCTCTGGAAACACCATATATTTT. The full variable domain, completed using reference TRBV9 and TRBJ1-3, is DSGVTQTPKHLITATGQRVTLRCSPRSGDLSVYWYQQSLDQGLQFLIQYYNGEERAKGNILERFSAQQFPDLHSELNLSSLELGDSALYFCASSAETGTGFSGNTIYFGEGSWLTVV.